The present entry profiles one T cell receptor (beta chain) with its context. This sample was included in a study of T cells after somatic rescue of genetic block. TCRdb's copy holds only in-frame clones and misses some; the assay was immunoSEQ multiplex PCR. The data contain tens of thousands of clones, around 93% of them singletons. CDR1 is SGHVS and CDR2 is FQNEAQ in the germline V gene. This CDR3 has 14 residues. The V and J ends lost 2 bases and 2 bases respectively, with 10 bases between them. The TCR originated in a man in his forties. Sequencing was carried out using peripheral blood mononuclear cells (PBMCs). This chain joins TRBV7-8 and TRBJ2-7; D is possibly TRBD1 or TRBD2 (6 bases each). The CDR3 sequence: CASSLTGGAYEQYF. Here the CDR3 DNA reads TGTGCCAGCAGCTTAACCGGGGGCGCCTACGAGCAGTACTTC.